In this sample, the clone carrying this T cell receptor beta chain turned up a few times. What it recognizes is unknown. V was trimmed by 0 bases and J by 7 bases, leaving 4 bases between them. The CDR3 sequence is 12 residues long. Germline CDR1 and CDR2: WNHNN and SYGVQD (reference sequence). Sequencing was at survey level. Generated by immunoSEQ multiplex PCR, the TCRdb table keeps only in-frame clones and is missing some. Altogether some 46,000 clones are present, roughly 80% being singletons, with the ten largest covering over 0.4%. The sample comes from a study of fetal regulatory T cell absence and autoimmunity. Findings and caveats of the study: Compared with cord blood, pancreas showed oligoclonal TCR enrichment, some clones over 95-fold. In IPEX, the enrichment was taken to support antigen-driven autoimmunity before birth.

Sample: cord blood. The gene calls are TRBV10-1 and TRBJ1-5; D is unclear. The receptor was derived from a newborn boy with IPEX syndrome. CDR3 DNA sequence: TGCGCCAGCAGTGAGTCGGACCAGCCCCAGCATTTT. It encodes CASSESDQPQHF.